Listed below are T cell receptor beta chains from one sample, sequenced in a study of T cells in Graves' hyperthyroidism and ophthalmopathy. TCRdb re-called the multiplex PCR reads with MiXCR, one entry per CDR3 protein. The repertoire has a few hundred thousand distinct CDR3 sequences, approximately 13% of them found once; the top ten carry 30% to 35%. The sample was blood. These receptor sequences come from a woman between 35 and 50 years old with Graves' ophthalmopathy. Each CDR3 is given with its conserved first and last residue. D genes are given only for firm matches. Expanded clones are given a class, and other clones once, few, many or no size at all.

size: .; J: TRBJ1-3; V: TRBV20-1; D: .; DNA: TGCAGTGCTAGAGATAACTCACAGGCCGCTGGAAACACCATATATTTT; CDR3: CSARDNSQAAGNTIYF
size: many; J: TRBJ1-2; V: TRBV6-6; D: .; DNA: TGTGCCAGCAGTTACTCGATCCAGCCTAACTATGGCTACACCTTC; CDR3: CASSYSIQPNYGYTF
size: .; J: TRBJ2-1; V: TRBV7-9; D: TRBD2; DNA: TGTGCCATTCCTAGCGGGGGGGCCTACAATGAGCAGTTCTTC; CDR3: CAIPSGGAYNEQFF
size: many; J: TRBJ2-3; V: TRBV2; D: TRBD1; DNA: TGTGCCAGCACCCGGGACAGGCGCGCCGATACGCAGTATTTT; CDR3: CASTRDRRADTQYF
size: many; J: TRBJ1-1; V: TRBV20-1; D: .; DNA: TGCAGTGCTAGATTGCGGGAGGACACTGAAGCTTTCTTT; CDR3: CSARLREDTEAFF
size: many; J: TRBJ2-1; V: TRBV6-1; D: .; DNA: TGTGCCAGCCAAACCCTTGGCGCGGGGAGCAATGAGCAGTTCTTC; CDR3: CASQTLGAGSNEQFF
size: .; J: TRBJ2-3; V: TRBV19; D: TRBD1; DNA: TGTGCCAGTAGTGGGGTGACAGGGGTCACAGATACGCAGTATTTT; CDR3: CASSGVTGVTDTQYF
size: many; J: TRBJ2-5; V: TRBV11-2; D: .; DNA: TGTGCCAGCAGCTTAGGAAGGTTTACTTCCAGGGTTAGCGAAGAGACCCAGTACTTC; CDR3: CASSLGRFTSRVSEETQYF
size: few; J: TRBJ1-5; V: TRBV7-2; D: .; DNA: TGTGCCAGCAGCTTAGACGCAGGTCAGCCCCAGCATTTT; CDR3: CASSLDAGQPQHF
size: few; J: TRBJ1-5; V: TRBV6-1; D: .; DNA: TGTGCCAGCAGTTACTCCCAGAACCCCCGGGCCCAGCATTTT; CDR3: CASSYSQNPRAQHF
size: many; J: TRBJ2-1; V: TRBV7-8; D: .; DNA: TGTGCCAGCACCCCGGAGGGGGGGCAGGGCTACAATGAGCAGTTCTTC; CDR3: CASTPEGGQGYNEQFF
size: many; J: TRBJ1-5; V: TRBV28; D: .; DNA: TGTGCCAGCAGCCCAGGGGCGGGCAATCAGCCCCAGCATTTT; CDR3: CASSPGAGNQPQHF
size: few; J: TRBJ1-3; V: TRBV6-2/TRBV6-3; D: .; DNA: TGTGCCAGCCATTCTCAGGGAAACACCATATATTTT; CDR3: CASHSQGNTIYF
size: many; J: TRBJ2-5; V: TRBV28; D: TRBD2; DNA: TGTGCCAGCAGTTTAGGCACTAGCGGAGGCCAAGAGACCCAGTACTTC; CDR3: CASSLGTSGGQETQYF
size: few; J: TRBJ2-2; V: TRBV20-1; D: .; DNA: TGCAGTGCTAGCAAGGCGGGGTCCGGGGAGCTGTTTTTT; CDR3: CSASKAGSGELFF